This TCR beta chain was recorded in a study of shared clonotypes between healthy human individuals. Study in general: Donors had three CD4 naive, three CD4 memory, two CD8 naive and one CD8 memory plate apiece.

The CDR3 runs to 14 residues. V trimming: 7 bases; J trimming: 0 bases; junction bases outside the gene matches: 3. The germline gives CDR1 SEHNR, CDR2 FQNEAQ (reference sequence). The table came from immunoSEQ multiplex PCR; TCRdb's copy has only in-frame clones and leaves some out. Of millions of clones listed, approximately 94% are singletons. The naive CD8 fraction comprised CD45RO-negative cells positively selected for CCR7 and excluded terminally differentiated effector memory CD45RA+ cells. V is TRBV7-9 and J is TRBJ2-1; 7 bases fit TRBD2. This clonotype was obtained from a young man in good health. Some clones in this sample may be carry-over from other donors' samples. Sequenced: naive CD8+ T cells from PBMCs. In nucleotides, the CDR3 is TGTGCCAGCAACGGCGGGAGCTCCTACAATGAGCAGTTCTTC. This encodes CASNGGSSYNEQFF.